Listed below are T cell receptor beta chains from one sample, sequenced in a study of T cells in Graves' hyperthyroidism and ophthalmopathy. TCRdb itself ran the multiplex PCR reads through MiXCR, one entry per CDR3 protein. The repertoire holds 500,000 to 550,000 distinct CDR3 sequences, with just under 20% as singletons. The sequenced material came from blood. The source is a man aged 35 to 55 with Graves' ophthalmopathy. Both conserved end residues are part of each CDR3. The order of the fields is V gene, clone size, J gene, D gene, CDR3 protein, CDR3 DNA. The D gene is left open where the match is weak. Size is omitted from some rows. Given values are once, few, many or a class for expanded clones.

TRBV6-1	-	TRBJ2-5	TRBD2	CASSTSGGARETQYF	TGTGCCAGCAGCACCAGCGGGGGGGCCCGAGAGACCCAGTACTTC
TRBV29-1	few	TRBJ2-7	-	CSCWGGTGSNEQYF	TGCAGCTGCTGGGGTGGCACAGGGTCAAACGAGCAGTACTTC
TRBV11-2	many	TRBJ2-5	TRBD2	CASSLGTSGSQETQYF	TGTGCCAGCAGCCTAGGGACTAGCGGATCACAAGAGACCCAGTACTTC
TRBV19	few	TRBJ2-1	TRBD2	CASSIIAGAGEQFF	TGTGCCAGTAGTATAATAGCGGGCGCCGGAGAGCAGTTCTTC
TRBV12-3/TRBV12-4	-	TRBJ2-1	-	CASTPWRGQDEQFF	TGTGCCAGTACGCCTTGGCGGGGTCAGGATGAGCAGTTCTTC
TRBV6-1	-	TRBJ2-1	TRBD2	CASRRGTSGGGEQFF	TGTGCCAGCAGGAGAGGGACTAGCGGGGGGGGGGAGCAGTTCTTC
TRBV30	few	TRBJ2-3	-	CAWSEGRTDTQYF	TGTGCCTGGAGTGAAGGTAGGACAGATACGCAGTATTTT
TRBV7-7	-	TRBJ2-1	TRBD2	CASSLILAGWNEQFF	TGTGCTAGCAGCTTAATCCTAGCGGGGTGGAATGAGCAGTTCTTC
TRBV6-1	many	TRBJ1-1	-	CASSRDITTEAFF	TGTGCCAGCAGCAGGGACATTACGACTGAAGCTTTCTTT
TRBV27	-	TRBJ1-5	-	CASSPLLWGSNQPQHF	TGTGCCAGCAGTCCCCTACTTTGGGGTAGCAATCAGCCCCAGCATTTT
TRBV6-6	-	TRBJ2-3	TRBD2	CASSYAGASGSGDTQYF	TGTGCCAGCAGTTACGCCGGGGCTAGCGGGAGTGGCGATACGCAGTATTTT
TRBV6-1	many	TRBJ1-1	-	CASTSRPQNTEAFF	TGTGCCAGCACAAGCAGACCCCAGAACACTGAAGCTTTCTTT
TRBV28	many	TRBJ2-3	-	CASTLGRGASTDTQYF	TGTGCCAGCACTCTAGGACGGGGTGCTAGCACAGATACGCAGTATTTT
TRBV7-7	few	TRBJ1-5	TRBD1	CASSLKRDRKRRGNQPQHF	TGTGCTAGCAGCTTAAAAAGGGACAGAAAAAGAAGGGGCAATCAGCCCCAGCATTTT
TRBV7-2	many	TRBJ2-5	-	CASSFSGQQQETQYF	TGTGCCAGCAGCTTTTCCGGACAGCAGCAAGAGACCCAGTACTTC
TRBV7-2	-	TRBJ2-7	-	CASSTDRTEQYF	TGTGCCAGCAGCACCGACCGCACCGAGCAGTACTTC
TRBV7-8	few	TRBJ1-1	-	CASTDVGVVNTEAFF	TGTGCCAGCACCGACGTGGGGGTGGTGAACACTGAAGCTTTCTTT
TRBV13	-	TRBJ2-2	-	CASSAPSSPGELFF	TGTGCCAGCAGCGCCCCCAGCTCTCCCGGGGAGCTGTTTTTT
TRBV5-1	-	TRBJ1-2	TRBD1	CASHGTGGYTF	TGCGCCAGCCACGGGACAGGTGGCTACACCTTC
TRBV20-1	-	TRBJ1-5	TRBD1	CSARGGQIDQPQHF	TGCAGTGCTAGGGGGGGACAGATAGATCAGCCCCAGCATTTT
TRBV30	many	TRBJ1-5	-	CAWSVRAVGQPQHF	TGTGCCTGGAGTGTACGCGCGGTGGGTCAGCCCCAGCATTTT
TRBV5-1	few	TRBJ1-5	TRBD1	CASSLLWGQDQPQHF	TGCGCCAGCAGCTTGCTGTGGGGACAGGATCAGCCCCAGCATTTT
TRBV24-1	-	TRBJ2-3	-	CATSDFVGGSPSTDTQYF	TGTGCCACCAGTGATTTTGTCGGGGGCAGTCCGAGCACAGATACGCAGTATTTT
TRBV6-1	many	TRBJ2-7	TRBD2	CASRRTSATYEQYF	TGTGCCAGCAGACGTACTAGCGCTACCTACGAGCAGTACTTC
TRBV5-5	-	TRBJ2-4	TRBD1	CASSRILRDRVAKNIQYF	TGTGCCAGCAGCCGAATCCTACGGGACAGAGTAGCCAAAAACATTCAGTACTTC
TRBV28	-	TRBJ1-5	-	CASSEGLIRTQHF	TGTGCCAGCAGTGAAGGTTTAATCAGGACCCAGCATTTT
TRBV15	many	TRBJ1-1	-	CATSRDWSGNTEAFF	TGTGCCACCAGCAGAGATTGGTCAGGGAACACTGAAGCTTTCTTT
TRBV19	-	TRBJ2-5	TRBD2	CASSRGGTPQETQYF	TGTGCCAGTAGCCGCGGGGGAACCCCCCAAGAGACCCAGTACTTC
TRBV3-1	many	TRBJ2-5	-	CASSQVETQYF	TGTGCCAGCAGCCAAGTAGAGACCCAGTACTTC
TRBV18	many	TRBJ2-3	TRBD1	CASSPWTGINADTQYF	TGTGCCAGCTCACCCTGGACAGGGATCAACGCAGATACGCAGTATTTT
TRBV10-3	few	TRBJ2-1	-	CAISERPPSGNEQFF	TGTGCCATCAGTGAGCGGCCACCCTCCGGCAATGAGCAGTTCTTC
TRBV15	-	TRBJ2-3	-	CATSRAAGGTDTQYF	TGTGCCACCAGCAGAGCCGCTGGGGGGACAGATACGCAGTATTTT
TRBV7-2	many	TRBJ2-3	TRBD2	CASTPTSGLYTDTQYF	TGTGCCAGCACCCCTACTAGCGGGCTGTACACAGATACGCAGTATTTT
TRBV6-1	-	TRBJ2-1	TRBD1	CASRETGVYNEQFF	TGTGCCAGCAGGGAGACAGGGGTATACAATGAGCAGTTCTTC
TRBV7-9	few	TRBJ1-5	TRBD1	CASSKGDRGGNQPQHF	TGTGCCAGCAGCAAAGGGGACAGGGGTGGCAATCAGCCCCAGCATTTT
TRBV2	-	TRBJ2-5	-	CASSWTFQETQYF	TGTGCCAGCAGTTGGACATTCCAAGAGACCCAGTACTTC
TRBV27	-	TRBJ2-6	-	CASSSTLLMRRGGSSGANVLTF	TGTGCCAGCAGCTCCACGCTTTTAATGCGGCGGGGTGGCTCTTCTGGGGCCAACGTCCTGACTTTC
TRBV7-9	many	TRBJ2-1	-	CASSPEAGRLLF	TGTGCCAGCAGCCCCGAAGCCGGACGGCTCCTCTTC
TRBV20-1	many	TRBJ1-3	-	CSAQSSSGTSGNTIYF	TGCAGTGCCCAAAGTTCCTCGGGGACCTCTGGAAACACCATATATTTT
TRBV7-3	-	TRBJ2-2	-	CASSLVVGSNTGELFF	TGTGCCAGCAGCTTAGTGGTTGGGAGCAACACCGGGGAGCTGTTTTTT
TRBV19	-	TRBJ2-1	TRBD2	CASSLGGAGDNEQFF	TGTGCCAGTAGCCTCGGGGGGGCCGGGGACAATGAGCAGTTCTTC
TRBV5-1	few	TRBJ1-2	-	CASSLKDGALSSGKTF	TGCGCCAGCAGCTTGAAGGACGGCGCTCTTTCGAGTGGGAAAACCTTC
TRBV28	-	TRBJ2-7	TRBD1	CASSTPTGWNEQYF	TGTGCCAGCAGTACCCCGACAGGGTGGAACGAGCAGTACTTC
TRBV20-1	few	TRBJ1-2	-	CSAPNYAGQNYGYTF	TGCAGTGCTCCCAACTACGCGGGACAAAACTATGGCTACACCTTC
TRBV30	few	TRBJ1-5	-	CAWNYGLFGQPQHF	TGTGCCTGGAATTACGGGCTCTTCGGTCAGCCCCAGCATTTT
TRBV30	few	TRBJ1-6	-	CAWVQGNDPNSPLHF	TGTGCCTGGGTGCAAGGGAACGATCCGAATTCACCCCTCCACTTT
TRBV5-5	-	TRBJ2-3	TRBD2	CASVRLAGNTDTQYF	TGTGCCAGCGTACGACTAGCGGGTAACACAGATACGCAGTATTTT
TRBV20-1	-	TRBJ2-2	TRBD2	CSARDVAGGSSFTGELFF	TGCAGTGCTAGAGACGTAGCGGGAGGCTCCTCTTTCACCGGGGAGCTGTTTTTT
TRBV2	many	TRBJ2-3	-	CASGDPDTQYF	TGTGCCAGTGGGGACCCAGATACGCAGTATTTT
TRBV20-1	few	TRBJ2-7	TRBD1	CSARASDRGGLYEQYF	TGCAGTGCTAGAGCAAGTGATAGAGGGGGCCTGTACGAGCAGTACTTC
TRBV7-9	few	TRBJ1-2	TRBD1	CASSLWDSNYGYTF	TGTGCCAGCAGCCTATGGGACAGTAACTATGGCTACACCTTC
TRBV2	-	TRBJ2-1	-	CASGRESFSNEQFF	TGTGCCAGCGGTCGCGAGAGTTTTTCGAATGAGCAGTTCTTC
TRBV3-1	many	TRBJ1-5	-	CASSHADVQPQHF	TGTGCCAGCAGCCACGCGGACGTTCAGCCCCAGCATTTT